This is a list of T cell receptor beta chains from one sample in a study of graft-versus-host responses after intestinal transplantation. The assay was immunoSEQ multiplex PCR, and TCRdb's table has in-frame clones only and misses some. The sample has about 9,600 clones, 90% to 95% seen once. The input for sequencing was bone marrow, taken approximately 520 days after intestinal transplantation. Receptors were obtained from a human patient who received an intestinal transplant, so some T cells may come from the graft donor. CDR3s include the opening cysteine and the closing phenylalanine or tryptophan. The D gene is left open where the match is weak. Expanded clones get a size class; other rows say once, few or many, or leave the size out.

CDR3nt: TGCGCCAGCAGCCTTATGACAGGGGGCTCCTACGAGCAGTACTTC
CDR3aa: CASSLMTGGSYEQYF
j_gene: TRBJ2-7
abundance: NA
d_gene: TRBD1
v_gene: TRBV4-1

CDR3nt: TGTGCCAGCAGCCCTGAGCGGGGCGAGCAGTACTTC
CDR3aa: CASSPERGEQYF
j_gene: TRBJ2-7
abundance: NA
d_gene: TRBD2
v_gene: TRBV7-9

CDR3nt: TGTGCCAGTAGTATCAGCCCTAGATCCGAGCAGTACTTC
CDR3aa: CASSISPRSEQYF
j_gene: TRBJ2-7
abundance: once
d_gene: NA
v_gene: TRBV19

CDR3nt: TGCAGCGCTCTTACTAGAAGCTCCTACGAGCAGTACTTC
CDR3aa: CSALTRSSYEQYF
j_gene: TRBJ2-7
abundance: NA
d_gene: NA
v_gene: TRBV29-1

CDR3nt: TGTGCCACCAGCAGACTCTACGGGGAGGACTCCTACAATGAGCAGTTCTTC
CDR3aa: CATSRLYGEDSYNEQFF
j_gene: TRBJ2-1
abundance: NA
d_gene: NA
v_gene: TRBV15

CDR3nt: TGTGCCAGCAGTGAAAGGACAGGGTACACCGGGGAGCTGTTTTTT
CDR3aa: CASSERTGYTGELFF
j_gene: TRBJ2-2
abundance: NA
d_gene: TRBD1
v_gene: TRBV2

CDR3nt: TGTGCCATCAAGAGCGCAGGGGGGAACACCGGGGAGCTGTTTTTT
CDR3aa: CAIKSAGGNTGELFF
j_gene: TRBJ2-2
abundance: NA
d_gene: TRBD1
v_gene: TRBV10-3

CDR3nt: TGTGCCAGCAGTGAAGAGCAACAGGCACCCGGTAATTCACCCCTCCACTTT
CDR3aa: CASSEEQQAPGNSPLHF
j_gene: TRBJ1-6
abundance: NA
d_gene: NA
v_gene: TRBV2

CDR3nt: TGTGCCAGCAGCTTGTACAGGGGAGAGACCCAGTACTTC
CDR3aa: CASSLYRGETQYF
j_gene: TRBJ2-5
abundance: once
d_gene: TRBD1
v_gene: TRBV5-4

CDR3nt: TGCGCCAGCAGCCAAGATGGGCGAGGGGGCCATGGGGCCAACGTCCTGACTTTC
CDR3aa: CASSQDGRGGHGANVLTF
j_gene: TRBJ2-6
abundance: NA
d_gene: TRBD1
v_gene: TRBV4-1

CDR3nt: TGTGCCAGCAGCTTCACGCGGAACACCGGGGAGCTGTTTTTT
CDR3aa: CASSFTRNTGELFF
j_gene: TRBJ2-2
abundance: NA
d_gene: NA
v_gene: TRBV5-6

CDR3nt: TGTGCCAGCAGCCCCAGAACAGGGGTCTCTGGAAACACCATATATTTT
CDR3aa: CASSPRTGVSGNTIYF
j_gene: TRBJ1-3
abundance: once
d_gene: TRBD1
v_gene: TRBV9

CDR3nt: TGCGCCAGCAGTGGGAGCGGACAAGAGACCCAGTACTTC
CDR3aa: CASSGSGQETQYF
j_gene: TRBJ2-5
abundance: once
d_gene: NA
v_gene: TRBV5-1

CDR3nt: TGTGCCAGCAGCCCCTGGGATCCCTCTAGAGCTTTCTTT
CDR3aa: CASSPWDPSRAFF
j_gene: TRBJ1-1
abundance: NA
d_gene: NA
v_gene: TRBV9

CDR3nt: TGTGCCAGCAGACCGGGGGCTAATGAAAAACTGTTTTTT
CDR3aa: CASRPGANEKLFF
j_gene: TRBJ1-4
abundance: NA
d_gene: NA
v_gene: TRBV28

CDR3nt: TGTGCCAGCTCACCACAACTAGCGGGAGGGAGCTACAATGAGCAGTTCTTC
CDR3aa: CASSPQLAGGSYNEQFF
j_gene: TRBJ2-1
abundance: NA
d_gene: TRBD2
v_gene: TRBV18

CDR3nt: TGTGCCAGTAGGCAGGGGGCTGGAGTCAAAAACATTCAGTACTTC
CDR3aa: CASRQGAGVKNIQYF
j_gene: TRBJ2-4
abundance: once
d_gene: TRBD1
v_gene: TRBV19

CDR3nt: TGTGCCAGCAGCCTAAGGGAGTACCAAGAGACCCAGTACTTC
CDR3aa: CASSLREYQETQYF
j_gene: TRBJ2-5
abundance: once
d_gene: NA
v_gene: TRBV28

CDR3nt: TGTGCCAGTTCCTTCTCGACAGGGCGCTCTCCTAATTCACCCCTCCACTTT
CDR3aa: CASSFSTGRSPNSPLHF
j_gene: TRBJ1-6
abundance: NA
d_gene: TRBD1
v_gene: TRBV19

CDR3nt: TGTGCCAGCAGCTTAAATCGGGGACAGGGTGATCAGCCCCAGCATTTT
CDR3aa: CASSLNRGQGDQPQHF
j_gene: TRBJ1-5
abundance: NA
d_gene: TRBD1
v_gene: TRBV7-3

CDR3nt: TGTGCCAGCAGCGCCTTGGACAGGTATCAGCCCCAGCATTTT
CDR3aa: CASSALDRYQPQHF
j_gene: TRBJ1-5
abundance: NA
d_gene: TRBD1
v_gene: TRBV2

CDR3nt: TGTGCCAGCAGTTTAACGGGACAGGGGGTTTACGAGCAGTACTTC
CDR3aa: CASSLTGQGVYEQYF
j_gene: TRBJ2-7
abundance: NA
d_gene: TRBD1
v_gene: TRBV27

CDR3nt: TGTGCCAGCAGGGGCCCAACTAACGAGCAGTACTTC
CDR3aa: CASRGPTNEQYF
j_gene: TRBJ2-7
abundance: NA
d_gene: NA
v_gene: TRBV27

CDR3nt: TGCGCCAGCAGCTTGGGGACACCCAACTATGGCTACACCTTC
CDR3aa: CASSLGTPNYGYTF
j_gene: TRBJ1-2
abundance: NA
d_gene: NA
v_gene: TRBV5-1

CDR3nt: TGCGCCAGCAGTGAGTCGTTCGATACGCAGTATTTT
CDR3aa: CASSESFDTQYF
j_gene: TRBJ2-3
abundance: NA
d_gene: NA
v_gene: TRBV10-2